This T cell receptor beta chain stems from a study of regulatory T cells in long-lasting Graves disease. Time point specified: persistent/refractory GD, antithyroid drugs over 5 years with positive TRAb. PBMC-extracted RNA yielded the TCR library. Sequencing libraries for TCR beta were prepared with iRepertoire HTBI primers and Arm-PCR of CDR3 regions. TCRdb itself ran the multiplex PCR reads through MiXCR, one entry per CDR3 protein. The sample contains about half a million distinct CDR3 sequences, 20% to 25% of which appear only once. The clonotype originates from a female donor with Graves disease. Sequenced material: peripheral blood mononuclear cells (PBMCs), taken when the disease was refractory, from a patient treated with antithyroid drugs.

The CDR3: CASSSAGNTGFSSPLHF. The CDR3 coding sequence is TGTGCCAGCAGCTCTGCGGGTAACACAGGGTTTAGTTCACCCCTCCACTTT. V usage is TRBV7-2 and J usage is TRBJ1-6, with D perhaps TRBD1 (6 bases). The CDR3 length is 17 residues. V lost 4 bases, J lost 9 bases, and 22 bases lay in between. Germline loops: CDR1 SGHTA, CDR2 FQGNSA.